This TCR beta chain was identified during a study of CD8+ T cells in alopecia areata. This clone was recorded many times. The gene names given are mouse names. Documented time point: mouse skin 6 weeks after grafting, around onset of hair loss. RNA extraction was followed by reverse transcription into cDNA, which acted as the sequencing template. Assay: immunoSEQ multiplex PCR; the TCRdb copy retains only in-frame clones and omits some. The sample shows approximately 5,400 clones, none of them appearing just once. This sequence originates from a C3H/HeJ mouse with alopecia areata. For the strain, the MHC haplotype given is H2-k. Sequenced here: skin, sampled at week 6.

The covered CDR3 bases are TGTGCCAGCAGTATAAGGGACTGGGGGTAT. Translating it yields CASSIRDWGY. The entire CDR3 is CASSIRDWGYEQYF. The chain joins TRBV19 to TRBJ2-7; the match to TRBD2 covers 11 bases. The missing CDR3 end, 4 residues past where the read stops, is filled in from the germline J gene. The germline CDR1 and CDR2 sequences are FNHDT and SITEND (reference sequence). The CDR3 sequence is 14 residues long.